This passage covers 7 T cell receptor beta chains from one sample sequenced in a study of cytomegalovirus exposure and HLA in healthy donors. Vbeta (60) and Jbeta (13) primers were used in the PCR. Repertoires were generated with immunoSEQ multiplex PCR, while TCRdb's copy carries only in-frame clones and drops some. The sample has about 140,000 clones, about 80% seen once. Sequencing was performed on PBMCs. The receptors were gathered from a woman aged 55-75 years in good health and CMV-seropositive.

This chain links TRBV19 with TRBJ1-1; TRBD1 is a possible D gene (5 bases). Per the germline V gene, CDR1 is LNHDA and CDR2 is SQIVND (reference sequence). Trimming shortened V by 10 bases and J by 4 bases, and 16 bases separated the two germline ends. The CDR3 runs 13 residues. The CDR3 sequence is CATKAEGRTEAFF. For the CDR3, the DNA is TGTGCCACAAAAGCGGAGGGACGCACTGAAGCTTTCTTT.

This chain joins TRBV27 and TRBJ2-7, with 7 bases identical to TRBD2. Trimming took 3 bases from V and 9 from J; bases not matched to a gene: 17. From germline, CDR1 is MNHEY and CDR2 SMNVEV (reference sequence). CDR3 length: 16 residues. CDR3 loop: CASSFWGAGVLLAQYF. The CDR3 region has the DNA TGTGCCAGCAGTTTTTGGGGTGCGGGAGTCCTGTTGGCGCAGTACTTC.

This sequence joins TRBV4-2 and TRBJ1-1; D is ambiguous. This CDR3 spans 16 amino acids. V gave up 0 bases and J gave up 2 bases, with 13 bases separating them. Looked up from germline, CDR1 is LGHNA and CDR2 is YNFKEQ. CDR3 region: CASSQDSARLNTEAFF. The CDR3 DNA follows: TGTGCCAGCAGCCAAGATAGTGCCAGACTCAACACTGAAGCTTTCTTT.

The chain has TRBV29-1 and TRBJ2-1, with 9 bases matching TRBD1. CDR1 and CDR2 from the germline V gene are SQVTM and ANQGSEA. The CDR3 runs 15 residues. V dropped 0 bases and J dropped 3; count of bases not matched to a gene: 3. The chain's CDR3 is CSVEEGTGIYNEQFF. CDR3 coding DNA: TGCAGCGTTGAAGAAGGGACAGGGATCTACAATGAGCAGTTCTTC.

This rearrangement joins TRBV19 to TRBJ1-3, with TRBD1 identical over 7 bases. CDR3 length: 12 residues. Germline assignment: CDR1 LNHDA and CDR2 SQIVND (reference sequence). DNA of the CDR3: TGTGCAAGGAGGGGGCCTGGAAACACCATATATTTT. It yields the protein CARRGPGNTIYF.

This rearrangement joins TRBV2 to TRBJ2-7, with D uncertain. Trimming pared 5 bases from V and 5 bases from J, leaving 10 bases between. The CDR3 is 12 amino acids. CDR1 SNHLY and CDR2 FYNNEI come from the germline V gene. The CDR3 region has the DNA TGTGCCAGCAGTCTAGGTTTCGACGAGCAGTACTTC. Amino acids: CASSLGFDEQYF.

The V and J genes are TRBV28 and TRBJ2-3; a possible D gene is TRBD1 (6 bases). The CDR3 is 16 residues long. Germline assignment: CDR1 MDHEN and CDR2 SYDVKM. V was trimmed by 6 bases and J by 5 bases, leaving 21 bases between them. CDR3 sequence reads: CASSDRDTHRVDTQYF. In nucleotides, the CDR3 is TGTGCCAGCAGCGACCGGGACACCCACCGGGTAGATACGCAGTATTTT.